This record covers a single TCR beta chain. The target antigen is unknown. These data come from a study of OX40 agonist ivuxolimab in advanced cancers. Study-level background: All patients had ivuxolimab intravenously every 2 weeks at 0.01 to 10 mg/kg. Study-wide results and limits: Among expanded peripheral T cells, antigen specificity went undetermined.

Exclusion of a patient followed from autoimmune disease history or systemic immunosuppression. Collection of blood occurred at baseline, at cycle 4 day 1, and at cycle 7 day 1. Method: immunoSEQ multiplex PCR; TCRdb's copy keeps in-frame clones and lacks some. The sample shows 30,000 to 45,000 clones, more than 75% of them seen only once. V lost 4 bases and J 2 bases, leaving 12 bases between the germline ends. The germline CDR1 and CDR2 sequences are SNHLY and FYNNEI. The CDR3 is 16 amino acids. The V and J genes are TRBV2 and TRBJ1-6, with no clear D. This specimen consisted of CD4+ or CD8+ T cells sorted from blood, obtained in a trial of the OX40 agonist ivuxolimab. This sequence was found in an adult with an advanced solid tumor such as melanoma, head and neck, liver or kidney cancer. In DNA form, the CDR3 reads TGTGCCAGCAGTGTATCAGTCAGTGCCTATAATTCACCCCTCCACTTT. Protein product: CASSVSVSAYNSPLHF.